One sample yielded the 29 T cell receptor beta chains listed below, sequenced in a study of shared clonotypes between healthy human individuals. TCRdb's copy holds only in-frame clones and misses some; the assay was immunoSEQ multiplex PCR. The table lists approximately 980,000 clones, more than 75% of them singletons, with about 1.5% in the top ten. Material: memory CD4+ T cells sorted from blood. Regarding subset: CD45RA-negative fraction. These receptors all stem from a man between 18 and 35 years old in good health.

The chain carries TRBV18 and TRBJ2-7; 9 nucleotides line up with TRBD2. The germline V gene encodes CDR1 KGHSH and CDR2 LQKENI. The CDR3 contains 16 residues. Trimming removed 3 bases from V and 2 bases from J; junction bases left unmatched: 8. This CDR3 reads CASSPPGTSRTYEQYF. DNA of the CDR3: TGTGCCAGCTCACCCCCCGGGACTAGCCGGACCTACGAGCAGTACTTC.

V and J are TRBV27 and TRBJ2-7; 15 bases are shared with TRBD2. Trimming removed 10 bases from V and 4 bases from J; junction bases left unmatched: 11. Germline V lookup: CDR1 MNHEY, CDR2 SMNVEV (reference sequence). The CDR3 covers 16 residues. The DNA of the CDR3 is TGTGCCACCTTATCCGGGACTAGCGGGGGGAGATACGAGCAGTACTTC. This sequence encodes CATLSGTSGGRYEQYF.

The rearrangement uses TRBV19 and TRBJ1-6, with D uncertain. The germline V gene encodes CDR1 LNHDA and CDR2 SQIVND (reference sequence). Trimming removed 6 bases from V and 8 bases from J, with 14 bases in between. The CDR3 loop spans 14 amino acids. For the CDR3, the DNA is TGTGCCAGTAGACTGACATTCGGAGATTCACCCCTCCACTTT. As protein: CASRLTFGDSPLHF.

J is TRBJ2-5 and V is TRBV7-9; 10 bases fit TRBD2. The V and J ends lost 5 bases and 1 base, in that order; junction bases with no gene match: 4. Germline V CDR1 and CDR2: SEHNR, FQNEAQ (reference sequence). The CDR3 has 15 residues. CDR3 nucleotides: TGTGCCAGCAGCATTAGCGGGGGGCCCCAAGAGACCCAGTACTTC. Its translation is CASSISGGPQETQYF. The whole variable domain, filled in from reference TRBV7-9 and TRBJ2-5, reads DTGVSQNPRHKITKRGQNVTFRCDPISEHNRLYWYRQTLGQGPEFLTYFQNEAQLEKSRLLSDRFSAERPKGSFSTLEIQRTEQGDSAMYLCASSISGGPQETQYFGPGTRLLVL.

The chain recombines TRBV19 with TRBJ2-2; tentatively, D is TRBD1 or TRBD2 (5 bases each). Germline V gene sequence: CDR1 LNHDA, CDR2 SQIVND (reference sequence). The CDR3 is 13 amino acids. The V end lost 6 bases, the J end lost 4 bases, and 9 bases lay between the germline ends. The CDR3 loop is CASRGRFTGELFF. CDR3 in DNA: TGTGCCAGTAGGGGACGCTTCACCGGGGAGCTGTTTTTT.

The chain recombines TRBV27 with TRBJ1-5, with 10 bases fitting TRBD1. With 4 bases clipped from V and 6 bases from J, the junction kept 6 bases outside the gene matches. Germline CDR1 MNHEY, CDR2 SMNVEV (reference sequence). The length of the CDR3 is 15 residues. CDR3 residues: CASSSEGTGAQPQHF. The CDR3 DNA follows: TGTGCCAGCAGTTCTGAGGGGACAGGGGCTCAGCCCCAGCATTTT.

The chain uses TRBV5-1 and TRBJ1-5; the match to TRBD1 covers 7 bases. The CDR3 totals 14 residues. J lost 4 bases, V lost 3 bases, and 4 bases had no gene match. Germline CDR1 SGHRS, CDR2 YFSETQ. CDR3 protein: CASSSGTDNQPQHF. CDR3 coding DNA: TGCGCCAGCAGCTCCGGGACAGATAATCAGCCCCAGCATTTT.

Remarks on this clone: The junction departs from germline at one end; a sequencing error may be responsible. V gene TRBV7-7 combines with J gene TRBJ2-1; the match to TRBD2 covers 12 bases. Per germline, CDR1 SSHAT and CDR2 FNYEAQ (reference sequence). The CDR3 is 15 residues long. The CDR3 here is CASSLLAGGDNEQFF. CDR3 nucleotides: TGTGCTAGCAGCTTACTAGCGGGAGGAGACAATGAGCAGTTCTTC.

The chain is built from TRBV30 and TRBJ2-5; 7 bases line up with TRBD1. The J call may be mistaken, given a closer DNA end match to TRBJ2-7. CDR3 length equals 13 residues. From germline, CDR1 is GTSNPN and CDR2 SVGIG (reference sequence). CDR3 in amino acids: CAWAGGSSYEQYF. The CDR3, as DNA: TGTGCCTGGGCAGGGGGTAGCTCCTACGAGCAGTACTTC.

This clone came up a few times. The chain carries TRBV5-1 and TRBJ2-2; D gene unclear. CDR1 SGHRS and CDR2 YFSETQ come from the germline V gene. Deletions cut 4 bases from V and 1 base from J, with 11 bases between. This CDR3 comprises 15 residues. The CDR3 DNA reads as TGCGCCAGCAGCCCGGACCAGCGGAACACCGGGGAGCTGTTTTTT. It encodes CASSPDQRNTGELFF.

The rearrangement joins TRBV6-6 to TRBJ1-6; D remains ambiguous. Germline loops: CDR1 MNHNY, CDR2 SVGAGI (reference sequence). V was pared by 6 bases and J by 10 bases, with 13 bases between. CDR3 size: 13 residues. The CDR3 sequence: CASSPNARSPLHF. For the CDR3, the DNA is TGTGCCAGCAGCCCCAACGCGCGGTCACCCCTCCACTTT.

For the CDR3, the DNA is TGTGCCAGCAGAATACAGGGGGTTCGGCAGTACTTC. Protein product: CASRIQGVRQYF. The gene calls are TRBV2 and TRBJ2-7, with 8 bases that match TRBD1. The CDR3 length is 12 residues. Looked up from germline, CDR1 is SNHLY and CDR2 is FYNNEI. Trimming took 6 bases from V and 9 from J; bases not matched to a gene: 7.

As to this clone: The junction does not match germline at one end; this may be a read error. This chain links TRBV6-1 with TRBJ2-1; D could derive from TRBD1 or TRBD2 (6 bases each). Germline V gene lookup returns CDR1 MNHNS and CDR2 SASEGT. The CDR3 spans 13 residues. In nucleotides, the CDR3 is TGTGCCAGCAGTGTTGAGGGGGGCACCCCCAAGGTCTTC. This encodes CASSVEGGTPKVF.

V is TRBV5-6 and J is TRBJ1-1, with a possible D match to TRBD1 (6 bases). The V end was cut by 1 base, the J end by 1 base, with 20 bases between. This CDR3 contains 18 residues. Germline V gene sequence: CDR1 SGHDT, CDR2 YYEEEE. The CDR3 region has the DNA TGTGCCAGCAGCTTGAAGCTGGGGGGCCGATGGGCGAACACTGAAGCTTTCTTT. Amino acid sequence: CASSLKLGGRWANTEAFF.

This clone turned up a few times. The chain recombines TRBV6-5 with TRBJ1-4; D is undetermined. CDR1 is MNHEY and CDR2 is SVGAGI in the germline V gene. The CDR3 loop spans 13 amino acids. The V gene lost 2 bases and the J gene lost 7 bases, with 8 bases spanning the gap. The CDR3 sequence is CASSYVGSEKLFF. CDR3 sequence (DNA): TGTGCCAGCAGTTACGTCGGAAGTGAAAAACTGTTTTTT.

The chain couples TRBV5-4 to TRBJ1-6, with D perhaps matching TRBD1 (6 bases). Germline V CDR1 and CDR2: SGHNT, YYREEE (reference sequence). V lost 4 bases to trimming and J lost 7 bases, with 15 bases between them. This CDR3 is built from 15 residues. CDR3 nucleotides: TGTGCCAGCAGCCTCTCTGGGACACCCAATTCACCCCTCCACTTT. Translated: CASSLSGTPNSPLHF.

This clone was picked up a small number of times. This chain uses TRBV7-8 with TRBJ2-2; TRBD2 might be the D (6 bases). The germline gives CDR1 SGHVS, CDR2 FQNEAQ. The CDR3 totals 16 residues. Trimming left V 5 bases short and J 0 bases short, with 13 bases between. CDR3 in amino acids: CASSPRGAANTGELFF. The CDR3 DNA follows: TGTGCCAGCAGCCCCCGCGGGGCGGCGAACACCGGGGAGCTGTTTTTT.

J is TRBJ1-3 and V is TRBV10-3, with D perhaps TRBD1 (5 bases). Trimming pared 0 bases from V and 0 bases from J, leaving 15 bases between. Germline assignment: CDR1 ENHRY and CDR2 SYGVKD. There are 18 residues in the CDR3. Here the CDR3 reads CAISESIILGGSGNTIYF. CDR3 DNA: TGTGCCATCAGTGAGTCGATAATTCTCGGGGGCTCTGGAAACACCATATATTTT.

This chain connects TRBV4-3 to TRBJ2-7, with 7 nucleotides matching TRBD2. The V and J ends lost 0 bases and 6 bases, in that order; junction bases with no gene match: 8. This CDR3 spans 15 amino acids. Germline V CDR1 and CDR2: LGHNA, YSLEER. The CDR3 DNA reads TGCGCCAGCAGCCAAGACGGACGGACTAGTTCCGAGCAGTACTTC. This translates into CASSQDGRTSSEQYF.

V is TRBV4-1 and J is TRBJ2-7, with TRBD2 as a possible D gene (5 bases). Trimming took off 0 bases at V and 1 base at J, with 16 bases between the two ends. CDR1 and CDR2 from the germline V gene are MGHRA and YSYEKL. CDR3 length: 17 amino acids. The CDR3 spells CASSQDLAQAVSYEQYF. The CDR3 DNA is TGCGCCAGCAGCCAAGACCTTGCTCAAGCGGTTTCCTACGAGCAGTACTTC.

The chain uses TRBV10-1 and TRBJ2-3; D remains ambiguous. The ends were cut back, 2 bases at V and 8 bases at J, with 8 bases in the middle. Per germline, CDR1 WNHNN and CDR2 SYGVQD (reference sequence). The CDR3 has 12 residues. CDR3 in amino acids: CASSETHGTQYF. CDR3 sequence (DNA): TGCGCCAGCAGTGAGACACACGGTACGCAGTATTTT.

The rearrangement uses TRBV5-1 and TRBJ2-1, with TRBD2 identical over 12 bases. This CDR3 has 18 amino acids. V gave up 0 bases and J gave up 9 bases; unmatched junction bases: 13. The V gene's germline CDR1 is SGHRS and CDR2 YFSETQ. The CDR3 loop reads CASSLDDFRLAGVGEQFF. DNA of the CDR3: TGCGCCAGCAGCTTGGACGACTTCAGACTAGCGGGAGTCGGTGAGCAGTTCTTC.

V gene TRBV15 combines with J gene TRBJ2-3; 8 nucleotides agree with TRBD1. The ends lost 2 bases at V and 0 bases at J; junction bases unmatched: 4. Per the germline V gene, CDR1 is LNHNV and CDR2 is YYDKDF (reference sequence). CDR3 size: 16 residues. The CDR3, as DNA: TGTGCCACCAGCAGACCTTGGACAGGGAGCACAGATACGCAGTATTTT. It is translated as CATSRPWTGSTDTQYF.

DNA of the CDR3: TGTGCCTGGAGTGTACTTCGGGACAGCGTGAACACTGAAGCTTTCTTT. The encoded protein is CAWSVLRDSVNTEAFF. The V call is TRBV30, the J call TRBJ1-1; 7 bases are shared with TRBD1. V gave up 0 bases and J gave up 0 bases; unmatched junction bases: 7. Germline loops: CDR1 GTSNPN, CDR2 SVGIG (reference sequence). This CDR3 is built from 16 residues.

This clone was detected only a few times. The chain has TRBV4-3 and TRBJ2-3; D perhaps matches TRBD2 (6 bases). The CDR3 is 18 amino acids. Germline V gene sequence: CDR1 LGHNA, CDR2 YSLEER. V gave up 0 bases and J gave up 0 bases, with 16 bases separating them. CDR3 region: CASSQEWGGAPSTDTQYF. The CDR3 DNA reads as TGCGCCAGCAGCCAAGAGTGGGGAGGAGCCCCTAGCACAGATACGCAGTATTTT.

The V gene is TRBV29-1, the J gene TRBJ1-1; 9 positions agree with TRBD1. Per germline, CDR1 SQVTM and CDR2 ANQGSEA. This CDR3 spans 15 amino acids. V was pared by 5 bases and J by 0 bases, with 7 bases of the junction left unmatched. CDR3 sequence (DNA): TGCAGCGTTCCGGGACAGGGTTTTCTGAACACTGAAGCTTTCTTT. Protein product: CSVPGQGFLNTEAFF.

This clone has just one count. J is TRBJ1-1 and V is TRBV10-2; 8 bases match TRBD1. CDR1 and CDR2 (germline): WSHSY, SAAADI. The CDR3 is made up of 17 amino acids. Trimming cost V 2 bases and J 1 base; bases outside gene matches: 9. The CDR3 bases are TGCGCCAGCAGTGAGAAGTGGGCAGGGGGCTCGAACACTGAAGCTTTCTTT. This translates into CASSEKWAGGSNTEAFF.

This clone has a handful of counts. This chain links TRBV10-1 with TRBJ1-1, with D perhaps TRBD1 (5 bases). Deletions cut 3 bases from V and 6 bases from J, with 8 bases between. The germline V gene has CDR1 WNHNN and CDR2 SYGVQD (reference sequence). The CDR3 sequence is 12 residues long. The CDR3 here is CASSDPGSEAFF. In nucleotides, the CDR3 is TGCGCCAGCAGTGACCCAGGGTCTGAAGCTTTCTTT.

The CDR3 reads CASSLFRTNTEAFF. The CDR3 nucleotides read TGTGCCAGCAGTTTATTTCGTACGAACACTGAAGCTTTCTTT. The rearrangement uses TRBV27 and TRBJ1-1; D is unclear. Trimming removed 1 base from V and 1 base from J, with 7 bases in between. Germline V gene lookup returns CDR1 MNHEY and CDR2 SMNVEV (reference sequence). CDR3 length: 14 residues.